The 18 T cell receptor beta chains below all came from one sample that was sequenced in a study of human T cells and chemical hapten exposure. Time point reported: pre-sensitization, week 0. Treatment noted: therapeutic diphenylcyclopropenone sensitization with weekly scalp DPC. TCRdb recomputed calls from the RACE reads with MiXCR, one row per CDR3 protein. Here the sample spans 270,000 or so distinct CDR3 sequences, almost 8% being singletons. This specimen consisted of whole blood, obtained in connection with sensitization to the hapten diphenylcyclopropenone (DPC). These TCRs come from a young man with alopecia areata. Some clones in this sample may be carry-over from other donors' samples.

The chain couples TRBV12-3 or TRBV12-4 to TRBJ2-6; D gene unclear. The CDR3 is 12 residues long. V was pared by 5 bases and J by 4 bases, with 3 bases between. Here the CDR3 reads CASSGGANVLTF. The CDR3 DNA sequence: TGTGCCAGCAGTGGCGGGGCCAACGTCCTGACTTTC.

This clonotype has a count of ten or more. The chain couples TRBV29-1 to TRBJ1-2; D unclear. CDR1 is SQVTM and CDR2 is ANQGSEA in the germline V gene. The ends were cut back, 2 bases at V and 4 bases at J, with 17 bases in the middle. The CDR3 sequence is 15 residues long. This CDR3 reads CSVEHFAGPPYGYTF. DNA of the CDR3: TGCAGCGTTGAACATTTCGCAGGCCCACCCTATGGCTACACCTTC.

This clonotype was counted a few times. The CDR3 sequence is CASSPETENTEAFF. The CDR3 nucleotides are TGTGCCAGCTCACCAGAGACAGAGAACACTGAAGCTTTCTTT. V is TRBV18 and J is TRBJ1-1, with D tentatively TRBD1 (5 bases). The V and J ends lost 2 bases and 1 base respectively, with 8 bases between them. CDR1 KGHSH and CDR2 LQKENI come from the germline V gene. The CDR3 extends over 14 amino acids.

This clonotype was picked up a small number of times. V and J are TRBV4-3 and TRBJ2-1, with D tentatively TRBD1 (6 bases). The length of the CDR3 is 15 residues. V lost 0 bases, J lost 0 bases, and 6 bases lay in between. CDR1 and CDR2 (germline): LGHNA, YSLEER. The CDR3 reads CASSQDRGSYNEQFF. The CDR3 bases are TGCGCCAGCAGCCAAGACAGGGGCTCCTACAATGAGCAGTTCTTC.

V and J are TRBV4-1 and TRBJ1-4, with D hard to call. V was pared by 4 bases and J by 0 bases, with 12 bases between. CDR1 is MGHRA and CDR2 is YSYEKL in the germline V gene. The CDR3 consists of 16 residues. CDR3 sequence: CASSPEGGATNEKLFF. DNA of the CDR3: TGCGCCAGCAGCCCGGAGGGTGGCGCAACTAATGAAAAACTGTTTTTT.

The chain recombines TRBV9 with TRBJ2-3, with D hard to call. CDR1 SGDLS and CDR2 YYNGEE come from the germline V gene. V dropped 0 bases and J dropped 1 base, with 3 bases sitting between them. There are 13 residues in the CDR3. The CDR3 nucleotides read TGTGCCAGCAGCGTAGCTGGCACAGATACGCAGTATTTT. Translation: CASSVAGTDTQYF.

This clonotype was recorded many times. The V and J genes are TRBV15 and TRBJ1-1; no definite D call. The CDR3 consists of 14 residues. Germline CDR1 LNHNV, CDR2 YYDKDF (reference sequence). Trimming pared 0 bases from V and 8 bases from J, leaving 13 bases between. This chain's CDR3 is CATSRDRAALEAFF. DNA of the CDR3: TGTGCCACCAGCAGAGATCGGGCAGCGTTAGAAGCTTTCTTT.

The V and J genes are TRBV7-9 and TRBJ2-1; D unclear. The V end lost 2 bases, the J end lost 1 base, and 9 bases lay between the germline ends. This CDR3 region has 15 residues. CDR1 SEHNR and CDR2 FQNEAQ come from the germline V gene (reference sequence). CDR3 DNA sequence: TGTGCCAGCAGCTTAAATCCCAATTCCTACAATGAGCAGTTCTTC. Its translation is CASSLNPNSYNEQFF.

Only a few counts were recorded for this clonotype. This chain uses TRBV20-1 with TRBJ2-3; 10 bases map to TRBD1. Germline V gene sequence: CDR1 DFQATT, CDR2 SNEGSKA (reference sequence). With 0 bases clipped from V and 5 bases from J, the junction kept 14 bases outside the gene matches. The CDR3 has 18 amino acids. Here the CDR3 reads CSARDHWSGTGVIDTQYF. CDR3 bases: TGCAGTGCTAGAGATCACTGGTCCGGGACAGGGGTAATAGATACGCAGTATTTT.

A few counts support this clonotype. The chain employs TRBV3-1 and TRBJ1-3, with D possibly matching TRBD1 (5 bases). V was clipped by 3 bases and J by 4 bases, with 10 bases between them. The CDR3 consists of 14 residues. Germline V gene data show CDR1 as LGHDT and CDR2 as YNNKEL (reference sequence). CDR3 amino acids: CASSHQGDGNTIYF. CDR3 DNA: TGTGCCAGCAGCCACCAGGGAGACGGAAACACCATATATTTT. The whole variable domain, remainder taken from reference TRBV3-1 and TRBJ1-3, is DTAVSQTPKYLVTQMGNDKSIKCEQNLGHDTMYWYKQDSKKFLKIMFSYNNKELIINETVPNRFSPKSPDKAHLNLHINSLELGDSAVYFCASSHQGDGNTIYFGEGSWLTVV.

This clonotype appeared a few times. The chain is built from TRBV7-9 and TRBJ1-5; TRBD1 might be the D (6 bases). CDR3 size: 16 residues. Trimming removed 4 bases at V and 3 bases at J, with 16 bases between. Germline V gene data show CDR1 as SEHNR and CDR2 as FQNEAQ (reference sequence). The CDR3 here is CASSSHRTELNQPQHF. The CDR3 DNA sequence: TGTGCCAGCAGCTCGCACCGGACAGAGCTCAATCAGCCCCAGCATTTT. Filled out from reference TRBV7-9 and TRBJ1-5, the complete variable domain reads DTGVSQNPRHKITKRGQNVTFRCDPISEHNRLYWYRQTLGQGPEFLTYFQNEAQLEKSRLLSDRFSAERPKGSFSTLEIQRTEQGDSAMYLCASSSHRTELNQPQHFGDGTRLSIL.

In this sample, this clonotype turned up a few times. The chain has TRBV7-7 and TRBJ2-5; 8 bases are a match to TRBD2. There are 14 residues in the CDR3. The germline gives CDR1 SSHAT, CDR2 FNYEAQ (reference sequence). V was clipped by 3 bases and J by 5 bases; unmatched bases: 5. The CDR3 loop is CASSLAGGAETQYF. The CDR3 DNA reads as TGTGCCAGCAGCTTGGCGGGGGGCGCGGAGACCCAGTACTTC. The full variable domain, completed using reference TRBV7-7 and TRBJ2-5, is GAGVSQSPRYKVTKRGQDVTLRCDPISSHATLYWYQQALGQGPEFLTYFNYEAQPDKSGLPSDRFSAERPEGSISTLTIQRTEQRDSAMYRCASSLAGGAETQYFGPGTRLLVL.

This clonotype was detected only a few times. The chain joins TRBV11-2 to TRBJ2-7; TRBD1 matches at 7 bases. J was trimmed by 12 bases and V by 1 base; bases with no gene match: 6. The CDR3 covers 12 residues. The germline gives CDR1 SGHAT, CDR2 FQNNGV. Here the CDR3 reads CASSLGTGRLYF. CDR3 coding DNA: TGTGCCAGCAGCTTAGGGACAGGCCGTTTGTACTTC.

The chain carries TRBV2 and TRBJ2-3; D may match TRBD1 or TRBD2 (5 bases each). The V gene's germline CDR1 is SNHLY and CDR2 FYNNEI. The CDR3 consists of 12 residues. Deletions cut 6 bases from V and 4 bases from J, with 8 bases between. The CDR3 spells CASSGDPDTQYF. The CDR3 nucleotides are TGTGCCAGCAGCGGGGACCCAGATACGCAGTATTTT. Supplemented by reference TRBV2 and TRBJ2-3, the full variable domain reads EPEVTQTPSHQVTQMGQEVILRCVPISNHLYFYWYRQILGQKVEFLVSFYNNEISEKSEIFDDQFSVERPDGSNFTLKIRSTKLEDSAMYFCASSGDPDTQYFGPGTRLTVL.

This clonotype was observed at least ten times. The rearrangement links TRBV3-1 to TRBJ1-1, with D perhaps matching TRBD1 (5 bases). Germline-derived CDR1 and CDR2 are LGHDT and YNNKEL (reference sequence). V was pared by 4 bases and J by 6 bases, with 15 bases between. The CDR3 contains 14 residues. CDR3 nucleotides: TGTGCCAGCAGCCTTTGCAGGGACTGTCCTGAAGCTTTCTTT. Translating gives CASSLCRDCPEAFF.

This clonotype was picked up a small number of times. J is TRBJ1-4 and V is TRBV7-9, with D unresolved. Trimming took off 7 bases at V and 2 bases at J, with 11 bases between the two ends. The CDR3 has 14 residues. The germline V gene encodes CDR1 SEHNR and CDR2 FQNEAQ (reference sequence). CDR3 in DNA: TGTGCCAGCACCCCCGGGCGCACTAATGAAAAACTGTTTTTT. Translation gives CASTPGRTNEKLFF.

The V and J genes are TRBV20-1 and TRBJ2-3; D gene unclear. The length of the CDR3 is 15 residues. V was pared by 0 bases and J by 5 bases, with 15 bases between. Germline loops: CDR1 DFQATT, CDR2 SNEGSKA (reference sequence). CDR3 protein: CSARDFTAEVDTQYF. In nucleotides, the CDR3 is TGCAGTGCTAGAGATTTCACGGCTGAGGTAGATACGCAGTATTTT.

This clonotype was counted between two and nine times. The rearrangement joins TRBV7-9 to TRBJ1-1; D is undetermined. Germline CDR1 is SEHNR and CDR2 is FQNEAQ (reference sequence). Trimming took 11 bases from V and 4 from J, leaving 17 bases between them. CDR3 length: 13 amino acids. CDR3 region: CAQNRGGSTEAFF. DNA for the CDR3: TGTGCCCAGAACCGAGGAGGCTCCACTGAAGCTTTCTTT.